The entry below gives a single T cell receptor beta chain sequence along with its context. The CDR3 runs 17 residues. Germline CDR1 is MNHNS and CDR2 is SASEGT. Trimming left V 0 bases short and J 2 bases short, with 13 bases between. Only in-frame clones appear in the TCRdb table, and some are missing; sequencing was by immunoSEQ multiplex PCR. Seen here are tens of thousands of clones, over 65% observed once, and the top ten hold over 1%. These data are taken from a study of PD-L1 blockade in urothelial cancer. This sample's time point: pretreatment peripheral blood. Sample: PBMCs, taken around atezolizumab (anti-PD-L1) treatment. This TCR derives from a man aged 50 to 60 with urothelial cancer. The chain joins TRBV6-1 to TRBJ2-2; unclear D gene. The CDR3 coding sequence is TGTGCCAGCAGTGAAGCGCTTTTCGCAACAAACACCGGGGAGCTGTTTTTT. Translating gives CASSEALFATNTGELFF.